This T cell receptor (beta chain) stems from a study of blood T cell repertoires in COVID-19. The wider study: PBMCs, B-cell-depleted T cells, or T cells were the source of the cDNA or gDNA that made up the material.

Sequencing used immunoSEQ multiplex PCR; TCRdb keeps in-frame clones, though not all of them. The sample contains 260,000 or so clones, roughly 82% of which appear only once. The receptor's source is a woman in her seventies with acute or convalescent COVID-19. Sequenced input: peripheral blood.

This CDR3 is CASSSRDAANEAFF. The DNA for the CDR3 is TGCGCCAGCAGCTCCAGGGATGCGGCTAATGAAGCTTTCTTT. The chain recombines TRBV5-1 with TRBJ1-1; D might be TRBD1 (5 bases). This CDR3 has 14 residues. The germline V gene encodes CDR1 SGHRS and CDR2 YFSETQ. V lost 3 bases and J 7 bases, leaving 16 bases between the germline ends.